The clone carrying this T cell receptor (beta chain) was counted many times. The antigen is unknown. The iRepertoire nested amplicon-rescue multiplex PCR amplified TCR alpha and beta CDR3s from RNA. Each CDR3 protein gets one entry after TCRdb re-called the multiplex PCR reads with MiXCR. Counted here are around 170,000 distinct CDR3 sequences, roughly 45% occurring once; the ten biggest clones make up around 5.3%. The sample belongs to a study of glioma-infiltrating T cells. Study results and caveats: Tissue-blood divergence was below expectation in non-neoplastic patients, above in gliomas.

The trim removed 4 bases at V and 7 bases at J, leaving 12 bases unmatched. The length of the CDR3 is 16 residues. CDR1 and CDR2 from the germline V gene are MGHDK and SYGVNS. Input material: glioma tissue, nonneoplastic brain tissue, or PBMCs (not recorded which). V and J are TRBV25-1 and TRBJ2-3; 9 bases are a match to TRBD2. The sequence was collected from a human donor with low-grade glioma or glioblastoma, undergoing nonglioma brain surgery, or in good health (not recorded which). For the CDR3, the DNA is TGTGCCAGCAGTGGGTTGACTAGCGGAGGCTCGAATACGCAGTATTTT. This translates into CASSGLTSGGSNTQYF.